This TCR beta chain was retrieved from a study of T cell repertoires in cytomegalovirus infection. The study, taken as a whole, reports: There were HLA-C-restricted CMV-specific TCR beta clonotypes dominating the ex vivo response.

In this sample, this clonotype turned up many times. Its specificity is not known. One entry per CDR3 protein, called by TCRdb with MiXCR from the reads. In the table there are fewer than 1,000,000 distinct CDR3 sequences, around 32% of which are singletons. The CDR3 has 17 residues. V dropped 5 bases and J dropped 4 bases, with 22 bases sitting between them. Germline lookup yields CDR1 SGHTA and CDR2 FQGNSA. This specimen consisted of cultured CD8+ T cells from PBMCs, obtained from culture after CMV antigen stimulation. This sequence originates from a human donor in good health (CMV status not recorded). Some clones in this sample may be carry-over from other donors' samples. This rearrangement joins TRBV7-2 to TRBJ2-3; D is uncertain. CDR3 region: CASSPALGENFPDTQYF. The CDR3 bases are TGTGCCAGCAGCCCCGCCCTTGGCGAGAATTTCCCAGATACGCAGTATTTT.